The source of this T cell receptor (beta chain) is a study of T cell responses to AZD1222 COVID-19 vaccine. Germline-derived CDR1 and CDR2 are SGHTA and FQGTGA. The CDR3 is made up of 16 amino acids. Deletions cut 5 bases from V and 2 bases from J, with 17 bases between. This clone was seen only once. The antigen remains undetermined. Clones were read by immunoSEQ multiplex PCR, and TCRdb kept only the in-frame ones, dropping some. Of around 200,000 clones in the sample, roughly 92% were seen once. Study-wide results and caveats: Most donors were white British and more were female, and clonal diversity was possibly underestimated. Targeting of unmutated variant regions was reportedly seen in nearly half of spike-specific TCRs. Only after the peak T cell response were repertoires sampled. Regions 160-218 and 743-854 held dominance among vaccine-associated CD4 TCRs, which spanned spike.

This TCR was sampled from an adult who received the AZD1222 COVID-19 vaccine. This chain uses TRBV7-3 with TRBJ2-3; D may be TRBD2 (6 bases). Here the sequenced sample was peripheral blood, taken 28 days after the second AZD1222 dose. CDR3 in amino acids: CASSPLVGGLTDTQYF. CDR3 in DNA: TGTGCCAGCAGCCCCCTCGTTGGGGGACTCACAGATACGCAGTATTTT. The full variable domain, its missing parts supplied by reference TRBV7-3 and TRBJ2-3, is GAGVSQTPSNKVTEKGKYVELRCDPISGHTALYWYRQSLGQGPEFLIYFQGTGAADDSGLPNDRFFAVRPEGSVSTLKIQRTERGDSAVYLCASSPLVGGLTDTQYFGPGTRLTVL.